Below, 23 T cell receptor beta chains from the same sample are listed, as sequenced in a study of blood T cell repertoires in COVID-19. TCRdb keeps only in-frame clones here, not all; method: immunoSEQ multiplex PCR. The sample lists hundreds of thousands of clones; approximately 86% were seen once. Sequenced sample: PBMCs or T cells enriched from blood (not recorded which). Every receptor here comes from a woman aged 40 to 50 with acute COVID-19.

The J gene is TRBJ2-1, the V gene TRBV24-1, with 11 bases lining up with TRBD2. This CDR3 region has 17 residues. Trimming removed 3 bases from V and 9 bases from J; junction bases left unmatched: 12. CDR1 and CDR2 (germline): KGHDR, SFDVKD. This CDR3 reads CATSDPLLAGVPGEQFF. CDR3 nucleotide sequence: TGTGCCACCAGTGATCCGTTACTAGCGGGGGTCCCCGGTGAGCAGTTCTTC.

The chain is built from TRBV18 and TRBJ1-2; 7 bases are a match to TRBD1. The V gene end was trimmed by 2 bases and the J gene end by 1 base; junction bases not matched to a gene: 4. The length of the CDR3 is 15 residues. From germline, CDR1 is KGHSH and CDR2 LQKENI. The CDR3 region is CASSPVQGNNYGYTF. In DNA form, the CDR3 reads TGTGCCAGCTCACCAGTACAGGGGAATAACTATGGCTACACCTTC. The full variable domain, in which reference TRBV18 and TRBJ1-2 provide the parts outside the CDR3, is NAGVMQNPRHLVRRRGQEARLRCSPMKGHSHVYWYRQLPEEGLKFMVYLQKENIIDESGMPKERFSAEFPKEGPSILRIQQVVRGDSAAYFCASSPVQGNNYGYTFGSGTRLTVV.

V gene TRBV19 combines with J gene TRBJ1-5; 9 bases are a match to TRBD1. V lost 6 bases to trimming and J lost 3 bases; unmatched junction nucleotides: 9. The CDR3 has 16 amino acids. Germline V gives CDR1 LNHDA, CDR2 SQIVND (reference sequence). The CDR3 here is CASRWGTGLANQPQHF. The CDR3, as DNA: TGTGCCAGTAGATGGGGGACAGGGCTTGCCAATCAGCCCCAGCATTTT.

This rearrangement joins TRBV19 to TRBJ1-1; D is uncertain. V dropped 5 bases and J dropped 2 bases, with 9 bases sitting between them. Germline lookup yields CDR1 LNHDA and CDR2 SQIVND (reference sequence). The CDR3 contains 13 residues. CDR3 region: CASSLGRNTEAFF. The CDR3 nucleotides are TGTGCCAGTAGTCTAGGGAGAAACACTGAAGCTTTCTTT.

J is TRBJ1-5 and V is TRBV13, with 9 bases that match TRBD1. Looked up from germline, CDR1 is PRHDT and CDR2 is FYEKMQ (reference sequence). Germline trimming cut 3 bases from V and 4 bases from J; bases unmatched to any gene: 1. CDR3 length equals 14 residues. The CDR3 is CASSLGTGNQPQHF. CDR3 DNA: TGTGCCAGCAGCTTGGGGACAGGGAATCAGCCCCAGCATTTT.

J is TRBJ2-3 and V is TRBV19; D is possibly TRBD2 (5 bases). The germline gives CDR1 LNHDA, CDR2 SQIVND (reference sequence). CDR3 length: 15 residues. V was shortened by 4 bases and J by 0 bases, with 11 bases between the two germline ends. The CDR3 region is CASSSGSPSTDTQYF. The CDR3 DNA follows: TGTGCCAGTAGTAGCGGGTCGCCTAGCACAGATACGCAGTATTTT.

The V and J genes are TRBV12-3 or TRBV12-4 and TRBJ2-3; D gene uncertain. The CDR3 is made up of 13 amino acids. V dropped 7 bases and J dropped 9 bases, with 17 bases sitting between them. CDR3 DNA sequence: TGTGCCAGCAACTCACAAGAAGGAGACACGCAGTATTTT. Translated: CASNSQEGDTQYF.

The chain recombines TRBV19 with TRBJ1-1, with D maybe TRBD1 (6 bases). This CDR3 has 13 amino acids. V lost 2 bases, J lost 6 bases, and 10 bases lay in between. Germline CDR1 LNHDA, CDR2 SQIVND (reference sequence). CDR3 nucleotide sequence: TGTGCCAGTAGTATACGGGGGGGCGCTGAAGCTTTCTTT. Translation: CASSIRGGAEAFF.

This rearrangement joins TRBV2 to TRBJ1-5; D is perhaps TRBD1 (6 bases). The CDR3 runs 16 residues. The germline V gene has CDR1 SNHLY and CDR2 FYNNEI. Trimming shortened V by 7 bases and J by 2 bases, and 18 bases separated the two germline ends. The CDR3 region is CASKSTGPDGNQPQHF. CDR3 nucleotide sequence: TGTGCCAGCAAGTCGACAGGTCCTGACGGCAATCAGCCCCAGCATTTT.

This clone was seen only once. The genes are TRBV9 and TRBJ2-1; 7 bases are a match to TRBD2. J gave up 4 bases and V 0 bases, and 4 bases lay outside the gene matches. The CDR3 loop spans 15 amino acids. Per the germline V gene, CDR1 is SGDLS and CDR2 is YYNGEE. Here the CDR3 reads CASSVGAGAYNEQFF. The DNA of the CDR3 is TGTGCCAGCAGCGTAGGGGCGGGAGCGTACAATGAGCAGTTCTTC. The complete variable domain, with remaining parts taken from reference TRBV9 and TRBJ2-1, reads DSGVTQTPKHLITATGQRVTLRCSPRSGDLSVYWYQQSLDQGLQFLIQYYNGEERAKGNILERFSAQQFPDLHSELNLSSLELGDSALYFCASSVGAGAYNEQFFGPGTRLTVL.

The CDR3 loop is CASSRRTSGRAVDTQYF. The CDR3 bases are TGTGCCAGTAGTAGGCGGACTAGCGGGAGGGCCGTAGATACGCAGTATTTT. The V and J genes are TRBV19 and TRBJ2-3, with 15 nucleotides matching TRBD2. Germline-derived CDR1 and CDR2 are LNHDA and SQIVND (reference sequence). The length of the CDR3 is 17 residues. The V segment lost 4 bases and the J segment 5 bases; nucleotides outside the gene matches: 7.

The chain has TRBV25-1 and TRBJ2-7, with 10 bases matching TRBD1. This CDR3 spans 16 amino acids. V trimming: 8 bases; J trimming: 7 bases; junction bases outside the gene matches: 17. Germline CDR1 MGHDK, CDR2 SYGVNS. CDR3 sequence reads: CASGPTSGTGDGEQYF. Written as DNA, the CDR3 is TGTGCCAGCGGTCCTACCTCCGGGACAGGGGATGGAGAGCAGTACTTC.

About this clone itself: Additional DNA sequences in this sample encode the identical CDR3. This chain connects TRBV28 to TRBJ1-2, with D maybe TRBD1 (5 bases). Germline V gives CDR1 MDHEN, CDR2 SYDVKM. There are 13 residues in the CDR3. Trimming removed 3 bases at V and 2 bases at J, with 7 bases between. The CDR3 reads CASSLGQNYGYTF. DNA of the CDR3: TGTGCCAGCAGTTTGGGGCAGAACTATGGCTACACCTTC.

The chain joins TRBV6-5 to TRBJ2-1; 8 positions match TRBD2. Germline loops: CDR1 MNHEY, CDR2 SVGAGI. The V segment lost 0 bases and the J segment 0 bases; nucleotides outside the gene matches: 1. CDR3 length equals 16 residues. The CDR3, as DNA: TGTGCCAGCAGTTACTCGAGCGGGAGCTCCTACAATGAGCAGTTCTTC. Residues: CASSYSSGSSYNEQFF.

The rearrangement uses TRBV15 and TRBJ2-2; D is possibly TRBD1 (6 bases). The germline V gene has CDR1 LNHNV and CDR2 YYDKDF (reference sequence). Trimming cost V 2 bases and J 5 bases, with 15 bases left between them. CDR3 length equals 16 residues. Here the CDR3 DNA reads TGTGCCACCAGCAGACGGGACACCGTTGGTACCGGGGAGCTGTTTTTT. Translated, it gives CATSRRDTVGTGELFF.

This chain joins TRBV7-2 and TRBJ2-3, with D possibly being TRBD2 (6 bases). CDR1 and CDR2 (germline): SGHTA, FQGNSA. This CDR3 is built from 16 residues. The V gene lost 1 base and the J gene lost 4 bases, with 15 bases spanning the gap. CDR3 bases: TGTGCCAGCAGCTTAGGAAGGCGGGATTACCCAGATACGCAGTATTTT. Its translation: CASSLGRRDYPDTQYF.

The gene calls are TRBV7-8 and TRBJ2-1, with 7 nucleotides matching TRBD2. There are 16 residues in the CDR3. CDR1 and CDR2 (germline): SGHVS, FQNEAQ. The ends lost 7 bases at V and 3 bases at J; junction bases unmatched: 12. DNA of the CDR3: TGTGCCAGCACCCCTCGCGCTCTAGCGGTCTACAATGAGCAGTTCTTC. This gives the protein CASTPRALAVYNEQFF.

The V gene is TRBV5-1, the J gene TRBJ2-1; D is possibly TRBD1 (5 bases). Trimming pared 4 bases from V and 9 bases from J, leaving 29 bases between. The CDR3 totals 18 residues. Germline V gene lookup returns CDR1 SGHRS and CDR2 YFSETQ. CDR3 sequence reads: CASSERSLTTDYSAEQFF. As DNA, the CDR3 is TGCGCCAGCAGCGAGAGATCCCTGACGACAGATTACTCAGCTGAGCAGTTCTTC. Full variable domain (remainder filled in from reference TRBV5-1 and TRBJ2-1): KAGVTQTPRYLIKTRGQQVTLSCSPISGHRSVSWYQQTPGQGLQFLFEYFSETQRNKGNFPGRFSGRQFSNSRSEMNVSTLELGDSALYLCASSERSLTTDYSAEQFFGPGTRLTVL.

V usage is TRBV5-1 and J usage is TRBJ1-5, with 7 positions matching TRBD1. The CDR3 consists of 15 residues. The J segment lost 7 bases and the V segment lost 4 bases, leaving 11 bases of the junction unmatched. The V gene's germline CDR1 is SGHRS and CDR2 YFSETQ. CDR3 protein: CASSPTTGNFQPQHF. The CDR3 DNA is TGCGCCAGCAGCCCAACGACAGGGAATTTCCAGCCCCAGCATTTT.

This chain uses TRBV7-3 with TRBJ2-3; a weak D match, TRBD2 (6 bases). This CDR3 has 16 amino acids. Deletions cut 5 bases from V and 0 bases from J, with 15 bases between. Germline CDR1 reads SGHTA; CDR2 reads FQGTGA. The CDR3 coding sequence is TGTGCCAGCAGCCCGACCGGGACTCTAAGCACAGATACGCAGTATTTT. This gives the protein CASSPTGTLSTDTQYF.

This chain links TRBV28 with TRBJ2-1; D is possibly TRBD2 (7 bases). V lost 8 bases to trimming and J lost 1 base, with 9 bases between them. Germline V gene sequence: CDR1 MDHEN, CDR2 SYDVKM. The CDR3 sequence is 13 residues long. This CDR3 reads CASGRGSYNEQFF. CDR3 DNA sequence: TGTGCCAGCGGGAGGGGGTCCTACAATGAGCAGTTCTTC.

This chain links TRBV7-2 with TRBJ2-1, with TRBD2 identical over 9 bases. CDR3 length: 16 residues. Germline CDR1 is SGHTA and CDR2 is FQGNSA. J was trimmed by 0 bases and V by 5 bases; bases with no gene match: 5. In DNA, the CDR3 is TGTGCCAGCAGCCCCTTTAGCGGGAGCTCCTACAATGAGCAGTTCTTC. Amino acid sequence: CASSPFSGSSYNEQFF.

V gene TRBV6-5 combines with J gene TRBJ1-2; 7 bases match TRBD1. V shed 0 bases, J shed 5 bases, and the junction held 6 bases outside the gene matches. The CDR3 contains 15 residues. Germline CDR1 is MNHEY and CDR2 is SVGAGI. The CDR3 DNA is TGTGCCAGCAGTTACTCGAGGGGGCTGCGGTATGGCTACACCTTC. This codes for CASSYSRGLRYGYTF.